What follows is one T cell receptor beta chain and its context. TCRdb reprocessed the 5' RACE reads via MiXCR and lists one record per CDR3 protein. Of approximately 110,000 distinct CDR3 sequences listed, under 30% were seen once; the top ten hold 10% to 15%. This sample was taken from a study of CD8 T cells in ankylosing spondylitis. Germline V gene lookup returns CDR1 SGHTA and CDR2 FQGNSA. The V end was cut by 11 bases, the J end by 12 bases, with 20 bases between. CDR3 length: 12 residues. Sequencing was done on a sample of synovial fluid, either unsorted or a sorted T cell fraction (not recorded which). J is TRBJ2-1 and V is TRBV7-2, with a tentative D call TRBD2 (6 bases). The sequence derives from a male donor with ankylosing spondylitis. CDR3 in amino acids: CASGTGATVQFF. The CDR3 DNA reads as TGTGCCTCGGGGACTGGGGCAACAGTGCAGTTCTTC.